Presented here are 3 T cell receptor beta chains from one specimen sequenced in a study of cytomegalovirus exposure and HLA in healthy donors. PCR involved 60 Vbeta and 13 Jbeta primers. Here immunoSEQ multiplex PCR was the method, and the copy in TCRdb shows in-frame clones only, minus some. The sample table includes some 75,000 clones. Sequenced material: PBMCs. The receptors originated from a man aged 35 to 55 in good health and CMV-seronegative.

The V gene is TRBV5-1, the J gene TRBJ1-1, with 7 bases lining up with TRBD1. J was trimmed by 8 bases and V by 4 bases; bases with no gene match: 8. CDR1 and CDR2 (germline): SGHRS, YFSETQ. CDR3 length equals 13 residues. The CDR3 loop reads CASSPWTGSEAFF. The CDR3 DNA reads TGCGCCAGCAGCCCCTGGACAGGATCCGAAGCTTTCTTT.

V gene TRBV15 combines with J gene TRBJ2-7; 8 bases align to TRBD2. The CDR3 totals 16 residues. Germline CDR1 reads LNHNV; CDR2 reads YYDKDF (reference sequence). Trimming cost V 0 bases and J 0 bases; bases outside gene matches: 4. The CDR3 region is CATSRDITSGSYEQYF. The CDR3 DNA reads TGTGCCACCAGCAGAGATATCACTAGCGGCTCCTACGAGCAGTACTTC. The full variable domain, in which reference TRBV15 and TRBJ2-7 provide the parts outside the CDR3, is DAMVIQNPRYQVTQFGKPVTLSCSQTLNHNVMYWYQQKSSQAPKLLFHYYDKDFNNEADTPDNFQSRRPNTSFCFLDIRSPGLGDTAMYLCATSRDITSGSYEQYFGPGTRLTVT.

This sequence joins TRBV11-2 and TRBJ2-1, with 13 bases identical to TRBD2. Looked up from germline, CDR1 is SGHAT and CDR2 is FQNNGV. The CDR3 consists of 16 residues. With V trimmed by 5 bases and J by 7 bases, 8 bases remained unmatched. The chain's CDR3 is CASSRITSGRGNEQFF. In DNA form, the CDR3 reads TGTGCCAGCAGCCGAATAACTAGCGGGAGGGGAAATGAGCAGTTCTTC.